This entry features one TCR beta chain sequence. No antigen is known for it. Donors likely had unrecorded immune exposures despite being nominally healthy when sampled. Germline CDR1 MNHEY, CDR2 SMNVEV (reference sequence). V trimming: 11 bases; J trimming: 6 bases; junction bases outside the gene matches: 9. The CDR3 length is 13 residues. PCR primers comprised 60 Vbeta and 13 Jbeta primers. Measured with immunoSEQ multiplex PCR; TCRdb has only the in-frame clones, and not every one. The sample contains fewer than 250,000 clones, around 75% of which appear only once. This sample was taken from a study of cytomegalovirus exposure and HLA in healthy donors. Study-wide results and limits: Researchers reported in a later analysis that a missense DCLRE1C variant was tied to TCR beta V- and J-gene trimming. Later findings reportedly placed an Asian-associated ancestry cluster below the approximately 670-donor mean for N-insertions.

The sequence came from a woman in her forties or fifties in good health and CMV-seronegative. Sequenced: PBMCs. The chain uses TRBV27 and TRBJ2-1; 8 bases line up with TRBD2. The CDR3 DNA sequence: TGTGCCTCCAGCGGGAGAGGGTTCAATGAGCAGTTCTTC. Residues: CASSGRGFNEQFF.